These T cell receptor beta chains were read from a single sample in a study of T cell changes during pregnancy in multiple sclerosis. Sequencing used immunoSEQ multiplex PCR; TCRdb keeps in-frame clones, though not all of them. Of about 75,000 clones detected, just over 90% appear once; the ten largest clones hold 0.43%. Specimen: CD4+ T cells from peripheral blood mononuclear cells, collected before pregnancy. These receptors originate from a female donor with multiple sclerosis, enrolled in a pregnancy study. Each CDR3 is given with its conserved first and last residue. A D gene is named only where the DNA matches it firmly. The size of a clone is reported for some rows only, either as once, few or many, or as a class for expanded clones.

j_gene: TRBJ2-5; v_gene: TRBV5-1; len: 13; abundance: .; d_gene: .; CDR3aa: CASRRSGQETQYF
j_gene: TRBJ1-3; v_gene: TRBV28; len: 11; abundance: .; d_gene: .; CDR3aa: CASSKGNTIYF
j_gene: TRBJ2-7; v_gene: TRBV20-1; len: 11; abundance: once; d_gene: .; CDR3aa: CSLQSSYEQYF
j_gene: TRBJ2-6; v_gene: TRBV19; len: 16; abundance: once; d_gene: .; CDR3aa: CASSSLDYSGANVLTF
j_gene: TRBJ2-7; v_gene: TRBV27; len: 16; abundance: .; d_gene: .; CDR3aa: CASSLKMSPPSWEQYF
j_gene: TRBJ1-4; v_gene: TRBV15; len: 18; abundance: .; d_gene: .; CDR3aa: CATSPTAALDVGYEKLFF
j_gene: TRBJ2-5; v_gene: TRBV15; len: 19; abundance: .; d_gene: .; CDR3aa: CATSRDLLGASSGQETQYF
j_gene: TRBJ1-1; v_gene: TRBV27; len: 17; abundance: .; d_gene: TRBD1; CDR3aa: CASSLKPATGLGDEAFF
j_gene: TRBJ2-5; v_gene: TRBV7-2; len: 14; abundance: .; d_gene: TRBD1; CDR3aa: CASSPRGLEETQYF
j_gene: TRBJ1-2; v_gene: TRBV28; len: 17; abundance: .; d_gene: .; CDR3aa: CASNVFGHGRANYGYTF
j_gene: TRBJ2-3; v_gene: TRBV27; len: 16; abundance: .; d_gene: TRBD2; CDR3aa: CASRASLAGGLDTQYF
j_gene: TRBJ2-3; v_gene: TRBV5-4; len: 12; abundance: .; d_gene: .; CDR3aa: CASSTDSTEQYF
j_gene: TRBJ2-5; v_gene: TRBV7-3; len: 13; abundance: .; d_gene: .; CDR3aa: CASSPGPEETQYF
j_gene: TRBJ2-7; v_gene: TRBV5-1; len: 14; abundance: .; d_gene: TRBD1; CDR3aa: CASSPQGTGYEQYF
j_gene: TRBJ2-5; v_gene: TRBV19; len: 14; abundance: .; d_gene: TRBD1; CDR3aa: CASSPPTGEETQYF
j_gene: TRBJ1-2; v_gene: TRBV19; len: 14; abundance: .; d_gene: .; CDR3aa: CASSRGESNYGYTF
j_gene: TRBJ1-2; v_gene: TRBV6-1; len: 14; abundance: .; d_gene: TRBD1; CDR3aa: CASIRTGGQGGYTF
j_gene: TRBJ2-5; v_gene: TRBV7-9; len: 14; abundance: .; d_gene: .; CDR3aa: CASSLDRGGETQYF
j_gene: TRBJ1-3; v_gene: TRBV18; len: 15; abundance: .; d_gene: TRBD1; CDR3aa: CASSPARGNGNTIYF
j_gene: TRBJ2-2; v_gene: TRBV7-3; len: 19; abundance: .; d_gene: TRBD2; CDR3aa: CASSTIPVAGVSRAGELFF
j_gene: TRBJ2-2; v_gene: TRBV18; len: 17; abundance: .; d_gene: TRBD1; CDR3aa: CASSPRTGGADTGELFF
j_gene: TRBJ1-2; v_gene: TRBV6-5; len: 14; abundance: .; d_gene: TRBD1; CDR3aa: CASSPLTGGYGYTF